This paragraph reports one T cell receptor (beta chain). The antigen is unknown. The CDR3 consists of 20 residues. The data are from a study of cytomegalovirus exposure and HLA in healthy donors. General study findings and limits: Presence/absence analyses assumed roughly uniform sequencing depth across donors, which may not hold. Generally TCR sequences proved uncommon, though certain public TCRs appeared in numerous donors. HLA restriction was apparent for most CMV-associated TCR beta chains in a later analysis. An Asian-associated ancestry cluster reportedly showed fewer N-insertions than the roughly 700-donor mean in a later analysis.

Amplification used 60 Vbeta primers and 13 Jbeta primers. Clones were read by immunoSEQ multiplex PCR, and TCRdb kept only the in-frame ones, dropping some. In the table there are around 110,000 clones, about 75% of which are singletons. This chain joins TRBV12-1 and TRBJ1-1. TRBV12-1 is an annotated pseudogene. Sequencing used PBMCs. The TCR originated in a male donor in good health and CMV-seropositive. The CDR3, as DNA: TGTGCCAGCAGCTCCCAATTGAGGGGGTTCGACCGTGGGGGGGACACTGAAGCTTTCTTT. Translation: CASSSQLRGFDRGGDTEAFF.